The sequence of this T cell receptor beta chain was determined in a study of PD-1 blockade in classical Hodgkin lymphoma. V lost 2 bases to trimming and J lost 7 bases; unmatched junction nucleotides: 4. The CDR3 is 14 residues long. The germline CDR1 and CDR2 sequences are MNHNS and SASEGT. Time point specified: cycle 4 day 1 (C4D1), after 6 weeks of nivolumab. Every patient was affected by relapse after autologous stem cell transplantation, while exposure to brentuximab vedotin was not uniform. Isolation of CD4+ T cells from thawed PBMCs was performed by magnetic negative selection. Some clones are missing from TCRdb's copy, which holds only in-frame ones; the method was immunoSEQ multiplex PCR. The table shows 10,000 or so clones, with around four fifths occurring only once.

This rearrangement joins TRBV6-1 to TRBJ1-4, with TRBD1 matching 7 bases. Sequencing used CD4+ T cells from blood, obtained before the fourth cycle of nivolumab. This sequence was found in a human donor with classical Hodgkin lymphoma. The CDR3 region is CASSERGGSEKLFF. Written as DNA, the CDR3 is TGTGCCAGCAGTGAACGAGGGGGCAGTGAAAAACTGTTTTTT.